This T cell receptor beta chain was recovered during a study of patients and donors after allogeneic stem cell transplantation (dated by TCRdb to 2020 to 2021). The library was made by RT-PCR. The instrument was a NextSeq 550. TCRdb ran its own pipeline on the public reads, namely fastp trimming at Q25 and MiXCR clone calling, and kept in-frame beta chains. Records with the same CDR3 protein are collapsed into one entry carrying the most frequent genes and DNA. The sample table contains about a million distinct CDR3 sequences; only one count was recorded for roughly 18% of them. 5.5% to 6.5% of the sample rests with the top ten. V was cut back by 6 bases and J by 4 bases, leaving a gap of 8 bases between them. The cysteine opens and the phenylalanine closes a CDR3 of 12 amino acids. Of the read, only the CDR3 DNA is kept; its 36 bases are in frame from base 1. This clonotype has just a few counts. No cognate antigen has been identified for it. No base qualities exist here, and no much larger clone lies one base off it.

The sample was blood, either unsorted or a sorted T cell fraction (not recorded which). The chain is assembled from TRBV12-3 or TRBV12-4 and TRBJ2-3; no D gene is confidently identified. This clonotype was obtained from a human donor who was either an allogeneic HSCT recipient or a stem cell or donor lymphocyte infusion donor (not recorded which). It is not recorded whose cells these are; they may come from a transplant donor. The DNA sequence is given as TGTGCCAGCAGAGCCCTCGCAGATACGCAGTATTTT. This encodes CASRALADTQYF.